This TCR beta chain was retrieved from a study of vaccination and CD4 T cells after COVID-19. About the study: Ranging from 14 to 241, the interval between dose two and post-vaccine sampling had a median of approximately 70 days.

The CDR3 totals 16 residues. V lost 1 base to trimming and J lost 4 bases; unmatched junction nucleotides: 6. From germline, CDR1 is SNHLY and CDR2 FYNNEI. Researchers used the Oncomine TCR Beta short-read assay to sequence DNA from cultured CD4+ T cells. TCRdb ran MiXCR on the PCR reads and lists one entry per CDR3 protein. The table includes just over 7,000 distinct CDR3 sequences, roughly 43% detected once. Regarding treatment: roughly 10-day PBMC culture with coronavirus spike peptide pools or control peptides (ViraFEST assay). From the unexposed donor, CD4+ T cells were collected ahead of the COVID-19 pandemic (2011-2018). Cultures used 1.5 million to 2.5 million PBMCs per well, 8.5 to 10 IU/ml IL-2 and around 10 ug/ml peptides. As for this clonotype: Its target is unknown.

The J gene is TRBJ2-3, the V gene TRBV2; TRBD1 matches at 9 bases. The sequencing sample was made of CD4+ T cells from blood, cultured in vitro. The receptor was derived from a human donor in good health. The CDR3 here is CASSEGPGQGADTQYF. The CDR3 region has the DNA TGTGCCAGCAGTGAAGGACCGGGACAGGGTGCAGATACGCAGTATTTT.